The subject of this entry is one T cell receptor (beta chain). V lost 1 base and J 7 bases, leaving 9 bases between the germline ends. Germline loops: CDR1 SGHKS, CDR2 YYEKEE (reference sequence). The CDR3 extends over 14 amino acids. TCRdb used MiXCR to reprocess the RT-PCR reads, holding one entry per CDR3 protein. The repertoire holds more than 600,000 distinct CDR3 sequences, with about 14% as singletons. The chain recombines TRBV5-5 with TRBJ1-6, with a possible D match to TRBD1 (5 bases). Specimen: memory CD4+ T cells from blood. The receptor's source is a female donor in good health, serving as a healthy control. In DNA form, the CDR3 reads TGTGCCAGCAGCTTGTGGGACGGGAATTCACCCCTCCACTTT. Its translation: CASSLWDGNSPLHF.